A selection of T cell receptor beta chains follows, all from one sample in a study of blood T cell repertoires in COVID-19. The data were produced by immunoSEQ multiplex PCR, yet TCRdb's version contains in-frame clones alone and is incomplete. Of some 240,000 clones listed, more than 65% are singletons. Material for sequencing was peripheral blood. The receptors were sampled from a middle-aged woman who had recovered from COVID-19. CDR3s include the opening cysteine and the closing phenylalanine or tryptophan. D genes are given only for firm matches. A clone size is listed for some rows: how often the clone was seen (once, few, many), or a class if it is expanded.

V	size	J	D	DNA	CDR3
TRBV7-2	-	TRBJ2-1	TRBD1	TGTGCCAGCAGCTTAAGGGGACAGGGTGGTGATGAGCAGTTCTTC	CASSLRGQGGDEQFF
TRBV19	-	TRBJ2-1	TRBD2	TGTGCCAGTAGTCCAGCGGGGGAAATTTACAATGAGCAGTTCTTC	CASSPAGEIYNEQFF
TRBV7-3	-	TRBJ2-2	TRBD2	TGTGCCAGCAGCCCGAGCGGGGGGGACACCGGGGAGCTGTTTTTT	CASSPSGGDTGELFF
TRBV7-9	-	TRBJ1-2	-	TGTGCCAGCAGCTCCCCCCCAGGGCGGTGGGATGGCTACACCTTC	CASSSPPGRWDGYTF
TRBV19	-	TRBJ1-5	-	TGTGCCAGTAGTGCCAGTAGCAATCAGCCCCAGCATTTT	CASSASSNQPQHF
TRBV7-9	-	TRBJ1-2	TRBD1	TGTGCCAGCAGCCCATTTCTGACAGGGGGCAACAATGGCTACACCTTC	CASSPFLTGGNNGYTF
TRBV7-9	-	TRBJ1-5	-	TGTGCCAGCAGCTTAGACTTCCAGCCCCAGCATTTT	CASSLDFQPQHF
TRBV6-5	-	TRBJ1-1	TRBD1	TGTGCCAGCAGTTACTTAAAGGGGGCGCGAACTGAAGCTTTCTTT	CASSYLKGARTEAFF
TRBV9	few	TRBJ1-4	TRBD1	TGTGCCAGCAGCGACGGGACAGCTAATGAAAAACTGTTTTTT	CASSDGTANEKLFF
TRBV2	-	TRBJ2-3	-	TGTGCCAGCACCCAGGAAGCGGTGGGGGATACGCAGTATTTT	CASTQEAVGDTQYF
TRBV3-1/TRBV3-2	few	TRBJ1-5	TRBD1	TGTGCCAGCAGCCAGGGACAGGGGGCGGACCAGCCCCAGCATTTT	CASSQGQGADQPQHF
TRBV5-6	-	TRBJ1-2	TRBD1	TGTGCCAGCAGCATCGGGACAGGGTATGGCTACACCTTC	CASSIGTGYGYTF
TRBV7-9	-	TRBJ2-4	-	TGTGCCAGCAGCCCCCTGGAGGGGCTAGCCAAAAACATTCAGTACTTC	CASSPLEGLAKNIQYF
TRBV5-6	-	TRBJ2-7	-	TGTGCCAGCAGCTTGGGGGGCCGGGTGTACGAGCAGTACTTC	CASSLGGRVYEQYF
TRBV7-9	-	TRBJ1-1	TRBD1	TGTGCCAGCAGCTTGGGGTCGACAGGGACTGAAGCTTTCTTT	CASSLGSTGTEAFF
TRBV10-2	-	TRBJ1-1	-	TGCGCCAGCGAGGGGGGGAGCGCTGAAGCTTTCTTT	CASEGGSAEAFF
TRBV6-5	-	TRBJ2-4	-	TGTGCCAGCAGTTACCACGGTGGAGCCCAAAACATTCAGTACTTC	CASSYHGGAQNIQYF
TRBV29-1	many	TRBJ2-2	TRBD1	TGCAGCGCAAACAGGGGCCGAACCGGGGAGCTGTTTTTT	CSANRGRTGELFF
TRBV5-8	-	TRBJ2-1	-	TGTGCCAGCAGCTTGGCCTTTAGCGGTTACTACAATGAGCAGTTCTTC	CASSLAFSGYYNEQFF
TRBV6-5	-	TRBJ2-5	-	TGTGCCACGAGGGAGTCAAGTGGGCAAGAGACCCAGTACTTC	CATRESSGQETQYF
TRBV29-1	-	TRBJ2-5	TRBD2	TGCAGCGTTGTACGCGGGGGGGCCAGGTCAGAGACCCAGTACTTC	CSVVRGGARSETQYF
TRBV7-2	once	TRBJ2-1	-	TGTGCCAGCAGCTTTGTAAATACAGGTTCGGGGCAGTTCTTC	CASSFVNTGSGQFF
TRBV3-1/TRBV3-2	-	TRBJ1-4	-	TGTGCCAGCAGCCACCCCCGAGAAAAAGAGGGTGAAAAACTGTTTTTT	CASSHPREKEGEKLFF
TRBV30	-	TRBJ2-7	TRBD1	TGTGCCTGGAGTCCACGGCGTTTCCGGGACAGGGTGGACTACGAGCAGTACTTC	CAWSPRRFRDRVDYEQYF
TRBV6-1	-	TRBJ2-2	TRBD1	TGTGCCAGCAGTGAACGACCGACAGGGCACACCGGGGAGCTGTTTTTT	CASSERPTGHTGELFF
TRBV6-5	-	TRBJ1-4	-	TGTGCCAGCAGCCGACAGGCCGCCCCGGGTAGTTCGGGTTTTTTT	CASSRQAAPGSSGFF
TRBV3-1/TRBV3-2	-	TRBJ2-4	TRBD2	TGTGCCAGCAGCCAAGTTCCGGGGGGTGCCCTAGCCAAAAACATTCAGTACTTC	CASSQVPGGALAKNIQYF
TRBV7-2	-	TRBJ2-3	-	TGTGCCAGCAGCAACAGGGAAGGAAACACAGATACGCAGTATTTT	CASSNREGNTDTQYF
TRBV6-1	-	TRBJ1-5	TRBD1	TGTGCCAGCAGTGAATTCGGGACAGGGGTTGCTCAGCCCCAGCATTTT	CASSEFGTGVAQPQHF
TRBV29-1	-	TRBJ2-2	-	TGCAGCGTTGTACGGTCGAACACCGGGGAGCTGTTTTTT	CSVVRSNTGELFF
TRBV18	-	TRBJ2-5	TRBD2	TGTGCCAGCTCACGACGACTAGCGGGGCGTCAAGAGACCCAGTACTTC	CASSRRLAGRQETQYF
TRBV3-1/TRBV3-2	-	TRBJ2-5	TRBD2	TGTGCCAGCAGCCCAGCGGGGGTGAGTGAGACCCAGTACTTC	CASSPAGVSETQYF
TRBV19	-	TRBJ1-1	TRBD1	TGTGCCACGAGGACAGGGGTGACTGAAGCTTTCTTT	CATRTGVTEAFF
TRBV6-5	-	TRBJ1-1	TRBD1	TGTGCCAGCAGTTTGTTAGGGGGCGGAAGAATAGGAGCTTTCTTT	CASSLLGGGRIGAFF
TRBV18	-	TRBJ2-7	TRBD1	TGTGCCAGCTCCCCGCCTGGGACAGGGGATCTGGTGCAGTACTTC	CASSPPGTGDLVQYF
TRBV6-5	-	TRBJ1-6	-	TGTGCCAGCAGCACCGGGACATATAATTCACCCCTCCACTTT	CASSTGTYNSPLHF
TRBV7-3	-	TRBJ2-3	TRBD2	TGTGCCAGCAGCTTAACACCCAGCGGGGGCACAGATACGCAGTATTTT	CASSLTPSGGTDTQYF
TRBV6-6	once	TRBJ2-3	TRBD1	TGTGCCAGCAGATACACAGGGGTTAGCACAGATACGCAGTATTTT	CASRYTGVSTDTQYF
TRBV5-1	-	TRBJ2-3	TRBD1	TGCGCCAGCAGCTTCCCTACGGGACAGGGCAAAGATACGCAGTATTTT	CASSFPTGQGKDTQYF
TRBV30	-	TRBJ2-5	TRBD2	TGTGCCTGGAGTGTCGGACTAGCGGGGTCAGAGACCCAGTACTTC	CAWSVGLAGSETQYF
TRBV19	-	TRBJ1-5	-	TGTGCCAGTAGTATCCAGGGTTTCGAAGGTAGCAATCAGCCCCAGCATTTT	CASSIQGFEGSNQPQHF
TRBV6-5	once	TRBJ2-7	-	TGTGCCAGCACCGCTTCACAGGGCACTGGCGAGCAGTACTTC	CASTASQGTGEQYF
TRBV11-2	-	TRBJ2-2	TRBD1	TGTGCCAGCAGCTTGCCCTCCGGGACAGGGCCCACCGGGGAGCTGTTTTTT	CASSLPSGTGPTGELFF
TRBV5-1	-	TRBJ1-1	-	TGCGCCAGCCGGAACCCCGGGGGGCGCACTGAAGCTTTCTTT	CASRNPGGRTEAFF
TRBV5-1	-	TRBJ1-1	TRBD1	TGCGCCAGCAGCCCGCGACAGGGGATGAACACTGAAGCTTTCTTT	CASSPRQGMNTEAFF
TRBV2	-	TRBJ2-5	-	TGTGCCAGCAGTGCTGGGCTTGAAGAGACCCAGTACTTC	CASSAGLEETQYF
TRBV19	once	TRBJ2-2	-	TGTGCCAGTAGGACAAGCTACCCGAACACCGGGGAGCTGTTTTTT	CASRTSYPNTGELFF
TRBV15	-	TRBJ2-1	-	TGTGCCACCAGCTTCTCCCAAGCCCGGGGTTTTAGGAATGAGCAGTTCTTC	CATSFSQARGFRNEQFF
TRBV2	-	TRBJ1-1	-	TGTGCCAGCCAAGAGAGGGAGCACACTGAAGCTTTCTTT	CASQEREHTEAFF
TRBV2	-	TRBJ1-1	-	TGTGCCAGCGAAGGGCAAGCAGGGTATCACACTGAAGCTTTCTTT	CASEGQAGYHTEAFF
TRBV9	-	TRBJ2-7	TRBD1	TGTGCCAGCAGCGGCCAGGACAGGGGCTACGAGCAGTACTTC	CASSGQDRGYEQYF